This T cell receptor beta chain was sequenced in a study of cytotoxic CD8 clonotypes in ibrutinib-treated CLL. Assay: immunoSEQ multiplex PCR; the TCRdb copy retains only in-frame clones and omits some. The sample lists around 140,000 clones, around 80% occurring once. This CDR3 region has 17 residues. Germline CDR1 SGDLS, CDR2 YYNGEE. The trim removed 3 bases at V and 0 bases at J, leaving 9 bases unmatched. The origin of this receptor is a human donor with chronic lymphocytic leukemia. The material was PBMCs, obtained after 36 months of ibrutinib treatment. The rearrangement uses TRBV9 and TRBJ2-3, with 8 bases identical to TRBD2. CDR3 bases: TGTGCCAGCAGCGAGGGGACTAGTCTCACTAGCACAGATACGCAGTATTTT. It specifies CASSEGTSLTSTDTQYF. Full variable domain (remainder filled in from reference TRBV9 and TRBJ2-3): DSGVTQTPKHLITATGQRVTLRCSPRSGDLSVYWYQQSLDQGLQFLIQYYNGEERAKGNILERFSAQQFPDLHSELNLSSLELGDSALYFCASSEGTSLTSTDTQYFGPGTRLTVL.